The following is a T cell receptor (beta chain) sequence with its context. Its antigen is not identified. This sample stems from a study of monozygotic twins with inflammatory bowel disease. Germline V lookup: CDR1 DFQATT, CDR2 SNEGSKA (reference sequence). The CDR3 covers 17 residues. Overall study findings and caveats: The sharing of clonotypes with others was lower in IBD patients than in healthy twins, especially with disease activity. None of the different T cell subtypes could be distinguished from one another. Possibly because of limited power, concordant and discordant twins showed no difference in repertoire similarity. Patients with IBD had less TCRbeta diversity (inverse Simpson) than their healthy co-twins.

Following a re-call of the 5' RACE reads, TCRdb has one entry per CDR3 protein and lacks DNA. This table holds under 130,000 distinct CDR3 sequences. The chain is built from TRBV20-1 and TRBJ2-2; checking the TCRdb D call of TRBD2 is not possible without DNA. The sequenced sample consisted of blood. The TCR was taken from a human donor with ulcerative colitis or Crohn's disease, or a healthy co-twin of an affected twin (not recorded which). The CDR3 spells CSARVERPNYNTGELFF.